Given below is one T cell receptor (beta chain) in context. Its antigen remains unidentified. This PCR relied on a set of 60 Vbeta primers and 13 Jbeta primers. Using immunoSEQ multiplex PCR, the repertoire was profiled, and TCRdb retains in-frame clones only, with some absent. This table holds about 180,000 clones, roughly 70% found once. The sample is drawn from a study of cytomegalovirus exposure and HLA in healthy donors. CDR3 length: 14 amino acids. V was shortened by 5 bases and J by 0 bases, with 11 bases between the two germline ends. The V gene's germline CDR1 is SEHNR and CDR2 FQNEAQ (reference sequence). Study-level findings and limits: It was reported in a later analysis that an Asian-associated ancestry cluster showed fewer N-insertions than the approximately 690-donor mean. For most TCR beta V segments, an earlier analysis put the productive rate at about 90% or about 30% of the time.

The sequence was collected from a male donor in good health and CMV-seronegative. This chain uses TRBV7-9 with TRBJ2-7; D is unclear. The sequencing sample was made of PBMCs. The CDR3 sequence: CASSPFYGSYEQYF. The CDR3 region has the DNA TGTGCCAGCAGCCCCTTTTACGGCTCCTACGAGCAGTACTTC.